This entry lists 13 T cell receptor beta chains sequenced from one sample in a study of blood T cell repertoires in COVID-19. Generated by immunoSEQ multiplex PCR, the TCRdb table keeps only in-frame clones and is missing some. This table holds 210,000 or so clones, approximately 90% found once. The sample taken for sequencing was peripheral blood. The receptors come from a woman aged 40 to 55 with acute or convalescent COVID-19.

CDR3 in DNA: TGTGCCAGTAGTATCGTAGGGACAGGGGCGAACACTGAAGCTTTCTTT. Amino acid sequence: CASSIVGTGANTEAFF. The gene calls are TRBV19 and TRBJ1-1, with TRBD1 identical over 10 bases. The CDR3 runs 16 residues. Unmatched junction bases numbered 5, after V lost 3 bases and J lost 1 base. CDR1 is LNHDA, CDR2 SQIVND, per germline (reference sequence).

The chain is built from TRBV5-1 and TRBJ2-3; D gene ambiguous. The V and J ends lost 3 bases and 0 bases respectively, with 14 bases between them. The CDR3 consists of 16 residues. Germline values: CDR1 SGHRS, CDR2 YFSETQ. In nucleotides, the CDR3 is TGCGCCAGCAGCTCATCTCTACAGATTAGCACAGATACGCAGTATTTT. Residues: CASSSSLQISTDTQYF.

The chain joins TRBV15 to TRBJ2-2; tentatively, D is TRBD1 (6 bases). Germline CDR1 LNHNV, CDR2 YYDKDF (reference sequence). The CDR3 covers 14 residues. Trimming took off 3 bases at V and 5 bases at J, with 10 bases between the two ends. CDR3 in amino acids: CATSRTGTTGELFF. As DNA, the CDR3 is TGTGCCACCAGCAGGACAGGCACAACCGGGGAGCTGTTTTTT.

The chain combines TRBV11-2 with TRBJ2-5; 11 bases map to TRBD1. Germline-derived CDR1 and CDR2 are SGHAT and FQNNGV. V lost 3 bases to trimming and J lost 5 bases; unmatched junction nucleotides: 11. The CDR3 contains 17 residues. The CDR3 reads CASSFGSLDRGHETQYF. CDR3 nucleotide sequence: TGTGCCAGCAGCTTTGGTTCTCTGGACAGGGGGCACGAGACCCAGTACTTC. The full variable domain, with the rest looked up from reference TRBV11-2 and TRBJ2-5, is EAGVAQSPRYKIIEKRQSVAFWCNPISGHATLYWYQQILGQGPKLLIQFQNNGVVDDSQLPKDRFSAERLKGVDSTLKIQPAKLEDSAVYLCASSFGSLDRGHETQYFGPGTRLLVL.

The genes are TRBV4-1 and TRBJ1-5; 8 bases map to TRBD1. CDR1 and CDR2 from the germline V gene are MGHRA and YSYEKL. The CDR3 loop spans 13 amino acids. J was trimmed by 7 bases and V by 4 bases; bases with no gene match: 3. CDR3 region: CASSRTGNQPQHF. The CDR3 bases are TGCGCCAGCAGCCGGACAGGGAACCAGCCCCAGCATTTT.

The chain links TRBV9 to TRBJ2-3; 8 nucleotides line up with TRBD2. Germline V gene sequence: CDR1 SGDLS, CDR2 YYNGEE. V lost 3 bases, J lost 3 bases, and 9 bases stayed unmatched. The CDR3 covers 16 residues. In DNA form, the CDR3 reads TGTGCCAGCAGCGCAATAGCGGGAACCGATACAGATACGCAGTATTTT. As protein: CASSAIAGTDTDTQYF.

The J gene is TRBJ1-2, the V gene TRBV19, with 12 bases lining up with TRBD1. Trimming at V came to 5 bases and at J to 1 base, leaving 11 bases not matched to a gene. Per germline, CDR1 LNHDA and CDR2 SQIVND (reference sequence). The length of the CDR3 is 18 residues. Here the CDR3 reads CASSAYRDRGRSNYGYTF. In nucleotides, the CDR3 is TGTGCCAGTAGTGCCTACCGGGACAGGGGGCGAAGTAACTATGGCTACACCTTC.

This chain links TRBV5-4 with TRBJ1-3; D remains ambiguous. The germline V and J ends were trimmed by 0 bases and 0 bases, with 10 bases remaining between them. Germline V gives CDR1 SGHNT, CDR2 YYREEE (reference sequence). The CDR3 contains 16 residues. The CDR3 DNA reads TGTGCCAGCAGCTTGGAGACTAGGGACTCTGGAAACACCATATATTTT. This codes for CASSLETRDSGNTIYF. The whole variable domain, remainder taken from reference TRBV5-4 and TRBJ1-3, is ETGVTQSPTHLIKTRGQQVTLRCSSQSGHNTVSWYQQALGQGPQFIFQYYREEENGRGNFPPRFSGLQFPNYSSELNVNALELDDSALYLCASSLETRDSGNTIYFGEGSWLTVV.

The chain is built from TRBV5-1 and TRBJ1-1; no definite D call. The V gene lost 1 base and the J gene lost 1 base, with 11 bases spanning the gap. Germline lookup yields CDR1 SGHRS and CDR2 YFSETQ. The CDR3 covers 15 residues. DNA for the CDR3: TGCGCCAGCAGCTTGACTACCCCGCGGAACACTGAAGCTTTCTTT. It codes for CASSLTTPRNTEAFF.

V and J are TRBV5-1 and TRBJ1-1; TRBD1 agrees at 8 bases. The germline V gene has CDR1 SGHRS and CDR2 YFSETQ. After removal of 8 bases from V and 6 bases from J, the junction contained 15 bases not matched to a gene. CDR3 length equals 15 residues. This CDR3 reads CASGQGLVGDAEAFF. CDR3 bases: TGCGCCAGTGGACAGGGTTTGGTGGGAGACGCTGAAGCTTTCTTT. The full variable domain, its missing parts supplied by reference TRBV5-1 and TRBJ1-1, is KAGVTQTPRYLIKTRGQQVTLSCSPISGHRSVSWYQQTPGQGLQFLFEYFSETQRNKGNFPGRFSGRQFSNSRSEMNVSTLELGDSALYLCASGQGLVGDAEAFFGQGTRLTVV.

This sequence joins TRBV28 and TRBJ1-1; TRBD1 agrees at 9 bases. V trimming: 7 bases; J trimming: 4 bases; junction bases outside the gene matches: 4. Germline CDR1 is MDHEN and CDR2 is SYDVKM. The CDR3 totals 13 residues. CDR3 DNA sequence: TGTGCCAGCACCGCGACAGGGGGCACTGAAGCTTTCTTT. Protein sequence: CASTATGGTEAFF. Full variable domain (remainder filled in from reference TRBV28 and TRBJ1-1): DVKVTQSSRYLVKRTGEKVFLECVQDMDHENMFWYRQDPGLGLRLIYFSYDVKMKEKGDIPEGYSVSREKKERFSLILESASTNQTSMYLCASTATGGTEAFFGQGTRLTVV.

This chain uses TRBV10-3 with TRBJ1-1; D perhaps matches TRBD1 (6 bases). Germline V gives CDR1 ENHRY, CDR2 SYGVKD. The CDR3 is 15 amino acids. V was trimmed by 7 bases and J by 1 base, leaving 16 bases between them. CDR3 region: CAITLTDSPNTEAFF. As DNA, the CDR3 is TGTGCCATCACCCTGACGGACAGCCCGAACACTGAAGCTTTCTTT.

The rearrangement joins TRBV6-2 or TRBV6-3 to TRBJ1-6; maybe TRBD1 (6 bases). V lost 1 base to trimming and J lost 4 bases, with 11 bases between them. Looked up from germline, CDR1 is MNHEY and CDR2 is SVGEGT. This CDR3 has 16 residues. The CDR3 sequence is CASSYLGGAYNSPLHF. For the CDR3, the DNA is TGTGCCAGCAGTTACTTGGGGGGGGCGTATAATTCACCCCTCCACTTT.